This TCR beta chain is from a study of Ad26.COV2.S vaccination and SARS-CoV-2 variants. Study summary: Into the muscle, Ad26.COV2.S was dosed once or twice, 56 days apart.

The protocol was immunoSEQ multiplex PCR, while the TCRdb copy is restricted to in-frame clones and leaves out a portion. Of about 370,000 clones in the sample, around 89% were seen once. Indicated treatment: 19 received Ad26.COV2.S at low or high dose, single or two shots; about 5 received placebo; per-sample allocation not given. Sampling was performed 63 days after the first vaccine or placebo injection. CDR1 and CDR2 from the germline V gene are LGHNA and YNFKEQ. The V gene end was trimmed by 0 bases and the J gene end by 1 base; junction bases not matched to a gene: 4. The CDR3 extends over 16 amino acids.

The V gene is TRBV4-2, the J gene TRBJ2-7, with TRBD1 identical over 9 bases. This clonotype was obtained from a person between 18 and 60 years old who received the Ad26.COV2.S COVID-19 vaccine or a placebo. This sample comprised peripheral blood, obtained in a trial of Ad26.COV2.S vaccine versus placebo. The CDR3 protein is CASSQDHGTGSYEQYF. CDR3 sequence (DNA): TGTGCCAGCAGCCAAGATCACGGGACAGGGTCCTACGAGCAGTACTTC.